The rows below give T cell receptor beta chains drawn from one sample of a study of OX40 agonist ivuxolimab in advanced cancers. TCRdb keeps only in-frame clones here, not all; method: immunoSEQ multiplex PCR. The table shows roughly 100,000 clones, with roughly 88% occurring only once. The sequences come from CD4+ or CD8+ T cells sorted from blood, collected in a trial of the OX40 agonist ivuxolimab. The source is an adult with an advanced solid tumor such as melanoma, head and neck, liver or kidney cancer. The CDR3 runs from the conserved cysteine through the conserved F or W. Each record gives: J gene, V gene, clone size, D gene, CDR3 DNA, CDR3 protein. D genes are given only for firm matches. Not all rows give a size; the values are once, few, many and, for expanded clones, a class.

>TRBJ1-5|TRBV27|NA|NA
TGTGCCAGCAGTTTAAACCAGGCAGGTCAGCCCCAGCATTTT
CASSLNQAGQPQHF
>TRBJ2-3|TRBV19|NA|TRBD2
TGTGCCAGTAGTATAAGGGGAGGGCAGATCACAGATACGCAGTATTTT
CASSIRGGQITDTQYF
>TRBJ1-5|TRBV2|few|NA
TGTGCCAGCAGTGGGACAGTTCCTCAGCCCCAGCATTTT
CASSGTVPQPQHF
>TRBJ2-5|TRBV19|NA|NA
TGTGCCAGTAGAATCAATGCGGCGGGACCTCTAAGCCCGCAAGAGACCCAGTACTTC
CASRINAAGPLSPQETQYF
>TRBJ2-5|TRBV14|NA|TRBD1
TGTGCCAGCAGCCAACTCCTCAGGGGGCAGGTGGAGACCCAGTACTTC
CASSQLLRGQVETQYF
>TRBJ1-2|TRBV7-8|NA|TRBD1
TGTGCCAGCAGCTCGGGACAGACTAACTATGGCTACACCTTC
CASSSGQTNYGYTF
>TRBJ2-3|TRBV6-5|NA|NA
TGTGCCAGCAGTTACTCGCAGGCCACAGATACGCAGTATTTT
CASSYSQATDTQYF
>TRBJ2-1|TRBV28|NA|TRBD2
TGTGCCAGCAGTTTAAATAGCGGGACCAAAAGCGATGAGCAGTTCTTC
CASSLNSGTKSDEQFF
>TRBJ2-3|TRBV6-5|few|TRBD2
TGTGCCAGTTCGACTAGCCCCACAGATACGCAGTATTTT
CASSTSPTDTQYF
>TRBJ2-7|TRBV9|NA|NA
TGTGCCAGCAGCGTAGCTACAGGTTCCTCCTACGAGCAGTACTTC
CASSVATGSSYEQYF
>TRBJ2-6|TRBV28|NA|NA
TGTGCCAGCAGGCTCTCTGGGGCCAACGTCCTGACTTTC
CASRLSGANVLTF
>TRBJ2-2|TRBV19|NA|NA
TGTGCCAGTAGTCGAGAAGCAGGGACCGGGGAGCTGTTTTTT
CASSREAGTGELFF
>TRBJ2-7|TRBV4-3|NA|NA
TGCGCCAGCAGCCAAGAATGGCAGTCGACCTACGAGCAGTACTTC
CASSQEWQSTYEQYF
>TRBJ1-3|TRBV28|NA|TRBD1
TGTGCCAGCAGGAGACAGGGGGCTGGAAACACCATATATTTT
CASRRQGAGNTIYF
>TRBJ1-1|TRBV7-3|NA|TRBD1
TGTGCCAGCAGCTTAACAGGGGGCGGCACTGAAGCTTTCTTT
CASSLTGGGTEAFF
>TRBJ2-1|TRBV28|NA|NA
TGTGCCAGCAGTTTTGGGGGCGGCAATGAGCAGTTCTTC
CASSFGGGNEQFF
>TRBJ2-3|TRBV28|NA|TRBD2
TGTGCCAGCAGTTCCGGGACTAGCGCGCAGTATTTT
CASSSGTSAQYF
>TRBJ2-1|TRBV30|few|NA
TGTGCCTGGAGGGGACTCGGGGAGTATGAGCAGTTCTTC
CAWRGLGEYEQFF
>TRBJ1-1|TRBV6-4|NA|NA
TGTGCCAGCTCGAGGGACGGTATGAACACTGAAGCTTTCTTT
CASSRDGMNTEAFF
>TRBJ2-7|TRBV6-1|NA|NA
TGTGCCAGCAGTGAAACCGGCAGCAACTACGAGCAGTACTTC
CASSETGSNYEQYF
>TRBJ2-1|TRBV11-1|NA|TRBD2
TGTGCCAGCGCTCCGGGACTAGCGGGAGGGCCTAGCAATGAGCAGTTCTTC
CASAPGLAGGPSNEQFF
>TRBJ2-1|TRBV6-5|few|TRBD2
TGTGCCAGCAGAAGGGGGACTAGTGCACCGAATGAGCAGTTCTTC
CASRRGTSAPNEQFF
>TRBJ2-7|TRBV7-2|NA|TRBD2
TGTGCCAGCAGACGTACTAGCGGAGGGAGATACGAGCAGTACTTC
CASRRTSGGRYEQYF
>TRBJ2-5|TRBV18|NA|NA
TGTGCCAGCTCACCCGTCCCGGGCCAAGAGACCCAGTACTTC
CASSPVPGQETQYF
>TRBJ2-2|TRBV19|NA|NA
TGTGCCAGTAAAAAGATCAGGGTCTACACCGGGGAGCTGTTTTTT
CASKKIRVYTGELFF
>TRBJ2-5|TRBV5-1|NA|NA
TGCGCCAGCAACCCTATTCACGGGGAGACCCAGTACTTC
CASNPIHGETQYF
>TRBJ1-1|TRBV7-9|NA|NA
TGTGCCAGCAGCTTAGTTGACACTGAAGCTTTCTTT
CASSLVDTEAFF
>TRBJ2-3|TRBV7-2|NA|TRBD2
TGTGCCAGCAGCTTAGTAGCGGGGGGGGTAGATACGCAGTATTTT
CASSLVAGGVDTQYF
>TRBJ1-4|TRBV18|NA|NA
TGTGCCAGCTCCGTTATGATTAATGAAAAACTGTTTTTT
CASSVMINEKLFF
>TRBJ1-5|TRBV6-6|NA|NA
TGTGCCAGCAGTTATGTCCGGGATCAGCCCCAGCATTTT
CASSYVRDQPQHF
>TRBJ2-3|TRBV11-3|NA|NA
TGTGCCAGCAGCTTTTGGGTAGGGGAGCCCACAGATACGCAGTATTTT
CASSFWVGEPTDTQYF
>TRBJ2-2|TRBV5-1|NA|NA
TGCGCCAGCAGCTTGGCCTCTAGGAACACCGGGGAGCTGTTTTTT
CASSLASRNTGELFF
>TRBJ1-2|TRBV15|NA|NA
TGTGCCACCAGAGGGTTCGGGGTCGGGTATGGCTACACCTTC
CATRGFGVGYGYTF
>TRBJ2-6|TRBV6-5|few|NA
TGTGCCAGCAGTTTCTGGACGGCCTCTGGGGCCAACGTCCTGACTTTC
CASSFWTASGANVLTF
>TRBJ2-3|TRBV5-1|once|NA
TGCGCCAGCAGCCCGCAAGGGGGGGGCACAGATACGCAGTATTTT
CASSPQGGGTDTQYF
>TRBJ2-7|TRBV10-3|NA|TRBD2
TGTGCCATCAGTGATATTCTAGCGGGAGGGAACGAGCAGTACTTC
CAISDILAGGNEQYF
>TRBJ2-7|TRBV11-2|once|TRBD2
TGTGCCAGCAGCTTTGGACTAGCGGGAGTTTACGAGCAGTACTTC
CASSFGLAGVYEQYF
>TRBJ2-3|TRBV11-1|once|TRBD1
TGTGCCAGCAGCTCGGGGACAGCGACAAGAGATACGCAGTATTTT
CASSSGTATRDTQYF
>TRBJ1-1|TRBV15|NA|TRBD1
TGTGCCACCAGCAGAACCCGACAGGGAAATGAAGCTTTCTTT
CATSRTRQGNEAFF
>TRBJ2-1|TRBV27|NA|NA
TGTGCCAGCAGTTTGTCCCGCAATGAGCAGTTCTTC
CASSLSRNEQFF
>TRBJ2-5|TRBV11-2|NA|NA
TGTGCCAGCAGCTTAGGGTCCTATCAAGCAGAGACCCAGTACTTC
CASSLGSYQAETQYF
>TRBJ2-7|TRBV11-3|few|NA
TGTGCCAGCAGTATCCTCTACAGGTCCTACGAGCAGTACTTC
CASSILYRSYEQYF
>TRBJ2-1|TRBV2|NA|TRBD2
TGTGCCAGCAGGGAGATAGCGGGACGCTACAATGAGCAGTTCTTC
CASREIAGRYNEQFF
>TRBJ2-1|TRBV19|NA|TRBD2
TGTGCCAGTAGTATAGGACTAGCGGTTGGGGGTGGTGAGCAGTTCTTC
CASSIGLAVGGGEQFF
>TRBJ2-7|TRBV11-3|NA|NA
TGTGCCAGCAGCTTCGGCGGGGTCCCTAGGGGGCAGTACTTC
CASSFGGVPRGQYF
>TRBJ1-1|TRBV10-2|NA|NA
TGCGCCAGCACTCTGAGCTCGAACACTGAAGCTTTCTTT
CASTLSSNTEAFF
>TRBJ1-4|TRBV2|NA|NA
TGTGCCAGCAGTGAAGCACGGCAGGGTCGGGGTGAAAAACTGTTTTTT
CASSEARQGRGEKLFF
>TRBJ2-7|TRBV19|NA|NA
TGTGCCAGTAGTATAAGGGAAAGCTCCTACGAGCAGTACTTC
CASSIRESSYEQYF
>TRBJ1-5|TRBV5-6|once|TRBD1
TGTGCCAGCAGCTCTGGACAGGGGGTTCAGCCCCAGCATTTT
CASSSGQGVQPQHF
>TRBJ2-7|TRBV28|NA|NA
TGTGCCAGCAGTTTATTCCCCACATACCTGGAGACCCACGAGCAGTACTTC
CASSLFPTYLETHEQYF
>TRBJ1-1|TRBV27|NA|NA
TGTGCCAGCAGCGACGCAGGGCCGGGCACTGAAGCTTTCTTT
CASSDAGPGTEAFF